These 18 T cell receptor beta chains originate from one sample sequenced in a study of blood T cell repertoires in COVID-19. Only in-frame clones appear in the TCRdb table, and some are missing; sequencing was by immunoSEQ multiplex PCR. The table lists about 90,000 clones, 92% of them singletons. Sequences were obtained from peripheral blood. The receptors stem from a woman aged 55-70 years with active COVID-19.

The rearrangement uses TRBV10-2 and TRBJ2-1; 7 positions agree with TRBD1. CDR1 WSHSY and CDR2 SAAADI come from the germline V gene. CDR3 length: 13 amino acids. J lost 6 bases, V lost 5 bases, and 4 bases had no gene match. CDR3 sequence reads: CASSIGTVNEQFF. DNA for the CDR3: TGCGCCAGCAGTATCGGGACAGTCAATGAGCAGTTCTTC.

The CDR3 DNA follows: TGTGCCAGCAGCCAAGGACAGGGGAATAATTCACCCCTCCACTTT. It encodes CASSQGQGNNSPLHF. The V call is TRBV3-1 (or the pseudogene TRBV3-2), the J call TRBJ1-6; 8 nucleotides align to TRBD1. The CDR3 has 15 amino acids. Trimming removed 1 base from V and 5 bases from J; junction bases left unmatched: 1. Germline V gene sequence: CDR1 LGHDT, CDR2 YNNKEL (reference sequence).

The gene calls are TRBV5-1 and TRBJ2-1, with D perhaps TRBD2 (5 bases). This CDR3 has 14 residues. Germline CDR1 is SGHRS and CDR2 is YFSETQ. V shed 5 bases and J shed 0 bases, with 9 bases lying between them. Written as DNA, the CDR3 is TGCGCCAGCAGTTCGGGGTCCTCCTACAATGAGCAGTTCTTC. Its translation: CASSSGSSYNEQFF.

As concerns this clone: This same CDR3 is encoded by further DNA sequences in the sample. The CDR3 sequence is CASSFAAATNEKLFF. The CDR3 DNA is TGTGCCAGCAGTTTCGCGGCAGCAACTAATGAAAAACTGTTTTTT. The V call is TRBV28, the J call TRBJ1-4; no clear D. The CDR3 extends over 15 amino acids. Germline CDR1 MDHEN, CDR2 SYDVKM. Trimming took 3 bases from V and 0 from J, leaving 8 bases between them. The complete variable domain, with remaining parts taken from reference TRBV28 and TRBJ1-4, reads DVKVTQSSRYLVKRTGEKVFLECVQDMDHENMFWYRQDPGLGLRLIYFSYDVKMKEKGDIPEGYSVSREKKERFSLILESASTNQTSMYLCASSFAAATNEKLFFGSGTQLSVL.

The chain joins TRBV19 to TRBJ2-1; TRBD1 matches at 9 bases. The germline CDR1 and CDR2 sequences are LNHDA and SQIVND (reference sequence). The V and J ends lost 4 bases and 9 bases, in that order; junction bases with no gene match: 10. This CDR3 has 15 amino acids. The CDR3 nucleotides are TGTGCCAGTAGTACCCTTTCCCGACAGGGGGGTGAGCAGTTCTTC. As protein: CASSTLSRQGGEQFF. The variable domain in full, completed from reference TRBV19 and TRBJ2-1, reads DGGITQSPKYLFRKEGQNVTLSCEQNLNHDAMYWYRQDPGQGLRLIYYSQIVNDFQKGDIAEGYSVSREKKESFPLTVTSAQKNPTAFYLCASSTLSRQGGEQFFGPGTRLTVL.

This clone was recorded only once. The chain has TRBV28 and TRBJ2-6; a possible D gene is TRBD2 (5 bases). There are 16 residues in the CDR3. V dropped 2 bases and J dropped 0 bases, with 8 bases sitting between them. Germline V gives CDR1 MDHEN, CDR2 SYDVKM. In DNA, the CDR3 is TGTGCCAGCAGTTTAATAGACTACTCTGGGGCCAACGTCCTGACTTTC. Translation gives CASSLIDYSGANVLTF.

The chain's CDR3 is CAITPGGGGNTDTQYF. As DNA, the CDR3 is TGTGCCATAACCCCTGGGGGGGGTGGCAACACAGATACGCAGTATTTT. The chain employs TRBV28 and TRBJ2-3; 7 positions agree with TRBD2. CDR3 size: 16 residues. CDR1 and CDR2 from the germline V gene are MDHEN and SYDVKM. After removal of 10 bases from V and 2 bases from J, the junction contained 15 bases not matched to a gene.

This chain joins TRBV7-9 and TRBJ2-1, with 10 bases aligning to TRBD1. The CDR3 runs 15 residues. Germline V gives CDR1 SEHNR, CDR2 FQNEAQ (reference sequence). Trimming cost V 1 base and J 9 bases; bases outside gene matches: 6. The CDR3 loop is CASSLDLDRGSEQFF. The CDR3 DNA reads TGTGCCAGCAGCTTAGACTTGGACAGGGGGAGTGAGCAGTTCTTC.

CDR3 sequence reads: CSAIEWDSYNEQFF. In DNA, the CDR3 is TGCAGTGCTATTGAGTGGGACTCGTACAATGAGCAGTTCTTC. J is TRBJ2-1 and V is TRBV20-1; D perhaps matches TRBD2 (6 bases). Germline-derived CDR1 and CDR2 are DFQATT and SNEGSKA (reference sequence). The CDR3 has 14 residues. The V end was cut by 4 bases, the J end by 4 bases, with 14 bases between.

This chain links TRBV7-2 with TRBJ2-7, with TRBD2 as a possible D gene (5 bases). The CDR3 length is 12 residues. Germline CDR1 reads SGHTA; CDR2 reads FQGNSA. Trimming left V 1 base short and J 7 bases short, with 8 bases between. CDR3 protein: CASSLGRREQYF. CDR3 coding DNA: TGTGCCAGCAGCTTAGGGCGGAGGGAGCAGTACTTC.

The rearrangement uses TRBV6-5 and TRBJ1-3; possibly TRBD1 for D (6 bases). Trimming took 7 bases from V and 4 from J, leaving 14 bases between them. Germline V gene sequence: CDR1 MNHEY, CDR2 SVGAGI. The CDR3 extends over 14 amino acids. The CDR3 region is CASTQTGAGNTIYF. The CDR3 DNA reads TGTGCCAGCACCCAGACAGGAGCCGGAAACACCATATATTTT.

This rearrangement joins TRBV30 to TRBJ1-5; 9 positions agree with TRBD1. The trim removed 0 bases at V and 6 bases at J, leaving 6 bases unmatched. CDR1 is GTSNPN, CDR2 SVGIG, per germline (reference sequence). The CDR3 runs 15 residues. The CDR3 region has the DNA TGTGCCTGGAGTGTGGGGGACAGGGATATTCAGCCCCAGCATTTT. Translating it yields CAWSVGDRDIQPQHF.

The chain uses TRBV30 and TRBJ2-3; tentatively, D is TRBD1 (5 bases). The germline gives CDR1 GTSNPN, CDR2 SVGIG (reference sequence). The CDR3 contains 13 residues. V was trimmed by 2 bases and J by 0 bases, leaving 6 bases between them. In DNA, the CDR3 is TGTGCCTGGAGTAGACAGAGCACAGATACGCAGTATTTT. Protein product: CAWSRQSTDTQYF.

The CDR3 protein is CASSPTSGPFNEQFF. In DNA form, the CDR3 reads TGTGCCAGCAGCCCGACTAGCGGACCTTTCAATGAGCAGTTCTTC. V is TRBV3-1 (or the pseudogene TRBV3-2) and J is TRBJ2-1, with TRBD2 matching 9 bases. CDR1 and CDR2 (germline): LGHDT, YNNKEL (reference sequence). CDR3 size: 15 residues. With 4 bases clipped from V and 6 bases from J, the junction kept 7 bases outside the gene matches.

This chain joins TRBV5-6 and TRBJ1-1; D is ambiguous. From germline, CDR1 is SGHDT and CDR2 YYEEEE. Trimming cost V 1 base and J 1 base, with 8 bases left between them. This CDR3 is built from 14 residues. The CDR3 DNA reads TGTGCCAGCAGCTTGTTTACTTCGAACACTGAAGCTTTCTTT. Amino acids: CASSLFTSNTEAFF.

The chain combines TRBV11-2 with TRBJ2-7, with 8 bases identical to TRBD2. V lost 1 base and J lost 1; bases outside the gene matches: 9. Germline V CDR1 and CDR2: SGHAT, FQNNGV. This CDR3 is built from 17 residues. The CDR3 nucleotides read TGTGCCAGCAGCTTAGGGCGGGGGGCGAGTTCTTCCTACGAGCAGTACTTC. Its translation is CASSLGRGASSSYEQYF.

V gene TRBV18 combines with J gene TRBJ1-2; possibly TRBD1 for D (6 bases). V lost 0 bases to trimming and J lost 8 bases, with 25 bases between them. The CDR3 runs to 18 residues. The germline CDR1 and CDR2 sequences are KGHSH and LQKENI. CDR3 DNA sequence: TGTGCCAGCTCACCACCGGTGATTAGGACAGAGACCCGAAGGGGCTACACCTTC. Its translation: CASSPPVIRTETRRGYTF. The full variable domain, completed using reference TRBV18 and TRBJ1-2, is NAGVMQNPRHLVRRRGQEARLRCSPMKGHSHVYWYRQLPEEGLKFMVYLQKENIIDESGMPKERFSAEFPKEGPSILRIQQVVRGDSAAYFCASSPPVIRTETRRGYTFGSGTRLTVV.

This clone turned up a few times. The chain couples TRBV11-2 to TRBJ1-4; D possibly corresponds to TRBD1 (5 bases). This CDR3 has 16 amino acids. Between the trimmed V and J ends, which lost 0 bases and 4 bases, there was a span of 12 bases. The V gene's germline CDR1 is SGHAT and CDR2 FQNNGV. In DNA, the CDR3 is TGTGCCAGCAGCTTAGATCCGGGGGAGGGTAATGAAAAACTGTTTTTT. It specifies CASSLDPGEGNEKLFF.